Given below is one TCR beta chain in context. Its antigen specificity is not known. One base away there is no much larger clone; base qualities are not given. Using the deep immunoSEQ assay, TCR CDR3 regions were amplified from genomic DNA by multiplex PCR. Genomic DNA extracted from each cell subset was distributed evenly over all wells of several immunoSEQ 96-well plates, and each plate served as one replicate. For unsorted PBMC, each replicate PCR was loaded with roughly 0.3 ug genomic DNA, equivalent to about 30,000 T cell genomes. Ten immunoSEQ deep assay plates were used to sequence the unsorted PBMC genomic DNA. The purified libraries were quantified using a Qubit 3.0 fluorometer, sized with a Bioanalyzer 2100, and then quantified again using the KAPA Library Quantification kit. Each immunoSEQ 96-well plate was sequenced on its own single-read 150-cycle Illumina NextSeq 550 flow cell. The source study handled its data this way. The immunoSEQ output contained only junctional sequences without quality scores, so filtering could not match that applied to full-length reads. Sequences were annotated with PyIR, a Python wrapper for IgBLAST v1.9, and V/J genes and CDR3 were assigned using IMGT germline references. Reads with weak V/J assignments (E-value above 1e-6), missing CDR3, stop codons, out-of-frame junctions, or ambiguous translated residues were removed. V3J clonotypes were defined as sequences sharing the same inferred V gene, J gene, and CDR3 amino acid sequence. The percentage overlap between two repertoires was calculated by dividing the number of shared unique clonotypes by the size of the smaller repertoire. Three approaches were used to assess repertoire richness: RTK rarefaction, the Chao1 estimator, and Recon v2.1 estimates of unobserved clonotypes. TCRdb's version of the immuneACCESS table is confined to in-frame rearrangements and falls short of the full clone set. An unresolved V gene accounts for under half of the shortfall where checked; the remainder is of unknown origin. V and J calls and clone size are given by that table; D and trimming were obtained from the DNA. This sample comprises under 600,000 clones, about 80% of them detected only once. The ten most abundant clones make up under 15% of the sample.

The donors were healthy, HIV-negative adults who had no recently reported acute infections or vaccinations. Only Caucasian adults living in Nashville, Tennessee, USA were represented among the donors. In the unsorted samples, some 94 million PBMCs were counted, and genomic DNA was extracted using the QIAamp DNA Blood Mini kit. After blood collection by leukapheresis, PBMCs were isolated using Ficoll-Histopaque density gradient centrifugation and then cryopreserved in the vapor phase of liquid nitrogen. The sample is drawn from a study of shared clonotypes between healthy human individuals (dated by TCRdb to the early 2020s). A note on the overall study: The cohort comprised two women and three men aged 18 to 49 years. Blood TCR repertoires of about 5 healthy adults were deeply sequenced to estimate repertoire size and the extent of clonotype sharing between individuals. Libraries were prepared and TCR repertoires were sequenced by different laboratories using diverse techniques, in order to increase sequencing depth and limit assay-specific biases. Each donor's leukapheresis produced roughly between roughly 0.85 and 10 billion PBMCs.

Trimming takes 1 base from V and 6 bases from J, and the germline ends sit 16 bases apart. The CDR3 has 16 amino acids, counting the end cysteine and phenylalanine. The only DNA kept is the CDR3, 48 bases in frame from the first base. According to the germline V gene, CDR1 reads SGHRS and CDR2 reads YFSETQ. What the authors observed across the whole study: Based on pairwise subsampling, the degree of clonotype sharing among donors was expected to be affected by sequencing depth. Sampling was restricted to blood, and TCR repertoires in tissue are likely to differ from TCR repertoires in blood. The genetic and exposure-history diversity represented was limited by the small number of donors.

This receptor was taken from a woman aged 40-49 years in good health. Some clones in this sample may be carry-over from other donors' samples. Sequences were obtained from PBMCs. This sequence uses TRBV5-1 and TRBJ2-2, with the D call perhaps TRBD1 or TRBD2, as 6 bases match in each case. The nucleotide sequence is given as TGCGCCAGCAGCTTGTACTCCGGGGGCGCCTCCGGGGAGCTGTTTTTT. This encodes CASSLYSGGASGELFF.